The rows below give T cell receptor beta chains drawn from one sample of a study of blood T cell repertoires in COVID-19. This table comes from immunoSEQ multiplex PCR, and its TCRdb copy is limited to in-frame clones, with some not included. The profile shows roughly 200,000 clones, more than 75% of them singletons. Sequencing was carried out using peripheral blood. The receptor source for this set is a man in his sixties who had recovered from COVID-19. Each CDR3 is given with its conserved first and last residue. A D gene is named only where the DNA matches it firmly. Clone size appears in some rows only: once, few, many, or a class for an expanded clone.

J | V | D | size | CDR3 | DNA
TRBJ1-4 | TRBV4-3 | - | - | CASSQVVWRSEKLFF | TGCGCCAGCAGCCAAGTTGTGTGGAGATCGGAAAAACTGTTTTTT
TRBJ2-1 | TRBV6-5 | - | - | CASSYSFRDNEQFF | TGTGCCAGCAGTTACTCGTTCAGGGACAATGAGCAGTTCTTC
TRBJ2-4 | TRBV28 | - | - | CASSGGLLAKNIQYF | TGTGCCAGCAGTGGTGGACTTCTAGCCAAAAACATTCAGTACTTC
TRBJ1-1 | TRBV5-4 | TRBD1 | - | CASSAKSGTGEAFF | TGTGCCAGCAGCGCCAAGTCCGGGACAGGTGAAGCTTTCTTT
TRBJ2-7 | TRBV4-3 | TRBD1 | few | CASSQARGGLSYEQYF | TGCGCCAGCAGCCAAGCTAGAGGGGGCCTCTCCTACGAGCAGTACTTC
TRBJ2-2 | TRBV5-1 | TRBD2 | - | CASSLDGRAGPGELFF | TGCGCCAGCAGCTTGGACGGGAGGGCCGGGCCCGGGGAGCTGTTTTTT
TRBJ1-1 | TRBV18 | TRBD1 | - | CASSPDRDTEAFF | TGTGCCAGCTCACCTGACAGGGACACTGAAGCTTTCTTT
TRBJ1-1 | TRBV18 | - | - | CASSPAQGGTEAFF | TGTGCCAGCTCACCGGCGCAAGGAGGGACTGAAGCTTTCTTT
TRBJ2-3 | TRBV7-9 | TRBD2 | - | CASSPLAGAADTQYF | TGTGCCAGCAGCCCTCTAGCGGGGGCCGCAGATACGCAGTATTTT
TRBJ2-5 | TRBV24-1 | - | - | CATAYQETQYF | TGTGCCACAGCGTACCAAGAGACCCAGTACTTC
TRBJ1-3 | TRBV2 | - | - | CASSRSPGNTIYF | TGTGCCAGCAGCCGCAGTCCTGGAAACACCATATATTTT
TRBJ2-3 | TRBV28 | TRBD1 | - | CASRTQGVLADTQYF | TGTGCCAGCAGGACCCAGGGGGTTCTCGCGGATACGCAGTATTTT
TRBJ1-6 | TRBV3-1/TRBV3-2 | - | - | CASSQGGQLQGNSPLHF | TGTGCCAGCAGCCAAGGGGGGCAGTTACAGGGTAATTCACCCCTCCACTTT
TRBJ1-2 | TRBV6-5 | - | - | CASSYLLGQGCTF | TGTGCCAGCAGTTACCTACTCGGGCAGGGCTGTACCTTC
TRBJ2-7 | TRBV6-6 | TRBD2 | - | CASSYRTSGSREEQYF | TGTGCCAGCAGTTACCGGACTAGCGGGAGCCGAGAGGAGCAGTACTTC
TRBJ2-2 | TRBV15 | - | - | CATSTGQLNTGELFF | TGTGCCACCAGCACGGGACAACTGAACACCGGGGAGCTGTTTTTT
TRBJ2-3 | TRBV5-4 | - | - | CASSSRPRGRGTDTQYF | TGTGCCAGCAGCTCCCGCCCGCGGGGTAGGGGCACAGATACGCAGTATTTT
TRBJ2-2 | TRBV10-1 | - | - | CASSESPGAGELFF | TGCGCCAGCAGTGAGTCGCCAGGGGCCGGGGAGCTGTTTTTT
TRBJ1-2 | TRBV24-1 | - | once | CATSDLAGGFGGYTF | TGTGCCACCAGTGATTTGGCGGGGGGTTTCGGCGGCTACACCTTC
TRBJ2-7 | TRBV5-4 | - | few | CASSLAGGGAYEQYF | TGTGCCAGCAGCTTGGCGGGCGGCGGGGCCTACGAGCAGTACTTC
TRBJ1-2 | TRBV5-6 | TRBD1 | - | CASSEQQGAHDYGYTF | TGTGCCAGCAGCGAACAGCAGGGGGCTCATGACTATGGCTACACCTTC
TRBJ1-5 | TRBV5-6 | - | - | CASSFGAGDQPQHF | TGTGCCAGCAGCTTTGGGGCAGGGGATCAGCCCCAGCATTTT
TRBJ2-1 | TRBV6-2/TRBV6-3 | - | few | CASSLEAGGWDEQFF | TGTGCCAGCAGCCTCGAGGCAGGGGGGTGGGATGAGCAGTTCTTC
TRBJ2-7 | TRBV12-3/TRBV12-4 | - | - | CASSEAQYEQYF | TGTGCCAGCAGTGAAGCCCAATACGAGCAGTACTTC
TRBJ2-3 | TRBV14 | - | - | CASSQDRTGHTDTQYF | TGTGCCAGCAGCCAAGATAGGACGGGACACACAGATACGCAGTATTTT
TRBJ1-2 | TRBV30 | TRBD1 | - | CAWGVQGFHGYTF | TGTGCCTGGGGGGTACAGGGGTTTCATGGCTACACCTTC
TRBJ2-2 | TRBV5-1 | TRBD2 | - | CASSGLAGGNTGELFF | TGCGCCAGCAGCGGTCTAGCGGGGGGGAACACCGGGGAGCTGTTTTTT
TRBJ2-5 | TRBV11-3 | TRBD1 | - | CASSFGLGTGEETQYF | TGTGCCAGCAGCTTTGGGCTAGGGACAGGGGAAGAGACCCAGTACTTC
TRBJ2-3 | TRBV5-1 | - | - | CASSPALAQGTQYF | TGCGCCAGCAGCCCGGCTTTGGCCCAGGGTACGCAGTATTTT
TRBJ2-1 | TRBV25-1 | TRBD1 | - | CASSEYTGAATEQFF | TGTGCCAGCAGTGAATACACAGGGGCGGCGACTGAGCAGTTCTTC
TRBJ2-3 | TRBV9 | - | - | CASSPRTNEADTQYF | TGTGCCAGCAGCCCACGGACAAACGAGGCAGATACGCAGTATTTT
TRBJ1-5 | TRBV6-2/TRBV6-3 | - | - | CASSYSPKNSNQPQHF | TGTGCCAGCAGTTACAGCCCCAAGAATAGCAATCAGCCCCAGCATTTT
TRBJ1-1 | TRBV18 | TRBD1 | - | CASSPLQTGGSEEAFF | TGTGCCAGCTCACCACTGCAGACAGGGGGCTCGGAAGAAGCTTTCTTT
TRBJ1-1 | TRBV6-1 | TRBD1 | - | CASSRQGGTEAFF | TGTGCCAGCAGCCGACAGGGGGGCACTGAAGCTTTCTTT
TRBJ1-1 | TRBV2 | - | few | CASTKEGYTEAFF | TGTGCCAGCACTAAGGAGGGGTACACTGAAGCTTTCTTT
TRBJ2-3 | TRBV6-4 | - | - | CASSSTGSSTDTQYF | TGTGCCAGCAGTTCAACGGGATCTAGCACAGATACGCAGTATTTT
TRBJ2-4 | TRBV28 | - | - | CASSSGRGRKRAKNIQYF | TGTGCCAGCAGTTCGGGTCGAGGCCGCAAGAGGGCCAAAAACATTCAGTACTTC
TRBJ1-4 | TRBV3-1/TRBV3-2 | - | - | CASSRRQATNEKLFF | TGTGCCAGCAGCCGTCGACAGGCCACTAATGAAAAACTGTTTTTT
TRBJ2-1 | TRBV12-3/TRBV12-4 | - | - | CASSLRGLDEQFF | TGTGCCAGCAGTTTGAGGGGGTTAGATGAGCAGTTCTTC
TRBJ1-5 | TRBV7-9 | - | - | CASSLETGQPQHF | TGTGCCAGCAGCTTAGAGACAGGCCAGCCCCAGCATTTT
TRBJ2-3 | TRBV9 | TRBD2 | - | CASSATSGRRTDTQYF | TGTGCCAGCAGCGCAACTAGCGGGAGAAGGACAGATACGCAGTATTTT
TRBJ1-6 | TRBV19 | - | - | CASSPGKSLNSPLHF | TGTGCCAGTAGTCCAGGGAAGTCCCTAAATTCACCCCTCCACTTT
TRBJ2-1 | TRBV2 | TRBD2 | - | CASTSGTSHEQFF | TGTGCCAGCACCTCGGGGACTAGTCATGAGCAGTTCTTC
TRBJ1-1 | TRBV5-6 | TRBD1 | - | CASSFNRGRGAEAFF | TGTGCCAGCAGCTTTAACAGGGGGCGTGGGGCTGAAGCTTTCTTT
TRBJ2-5 | TRBV10-3 | TRBD2 | - | CAISESGGDETQYF | TGTGCCATCAGTGAGTCGGGGGGGGACGAGACCCAGTACTTC
TRBJ1-2 | TRBV7-2 | TRBD1 | - | CASSGGQNYGYTF | TGTGCCAGCAGCGGGGGACAGAACTATGGCTACACCTTC
TRBJ1-6 | TRBV19 | - | - | CASSMRSDNSPLHF | TGTGCCAGTAGTATGAGGTCGGATAATTCACCCCTCCACTTT
TRBJ1-4 | TRBV14 | - | once | CASSQESTRDEKLFF | TGTGCCAGCAGCCAAGAATCCACTCGGGATGAAAAACTGTTTTTT
TRBJ1-1 | TRBV28 | TRBD1 | - | CASSPGQTNTEAFF | TGTGCCAGCAGTCCGGGACAGACGAACACTGAAGCTTTCTTT
TRBJ2-1 | TRBV6-5 | - | - | CASSRGAPDHNEQFF | TGTGCCAGCAGTCGGGGGGCCCCAGACCACAATGAGCAGTTCTTC
TRBJ2-5 | TRBV6-2/TRBV6-3 | TRBD2 | - | CASSYDGLAFPQETQYF | TGTGCCAGCAGTTACGATGGACTAGCGTTCCCACAAGAGACCCAGTACTTC
TRBJ2-7 | TRBV7-2 | - | - | CASSLETHTYEQYF | TGTGCCAGCAGCTTAGAGACACACACCTACGAGCAGTACTTC